This T cell receptor (beta chain) derives from a study of blood T cell repertoires in COVID-19. Authors' analysis steps: Amplification from reference gene primers served as the basis for estimated nucleated cell counts. The repertoire was sequenced with immunoSEQ multiplex PCR; TCRdb's copy has only in-frame clones and lacks some. V and J calls and clone size are copied from that table; D and trimming were computed from the DNA. The sample has about 110,000 clones; around 82% are singletons. This CDR3 spans 16 amino acids. J was trimmed by 8 bases and V by 3 bases; bases with no gene match: 8. CDR1 and CDR2 from the germline V gene are SGHVS and FNYEAQ.

The chain carries TRBV7-6 and TRBJ1-4, with 11 bases aligning to TRBD1. The clonotype was recovered from a human donor in a cohort sampled during active or convalescent COVID-19. What was sequenced was peripheral blood. DNA of the CDR3: TGTGCCAGCAGCTTTGGGACAGGGGGGTTTCGGGAAAAACTGTTTTTT. This translates into CASSFGTGGFREKLFF.